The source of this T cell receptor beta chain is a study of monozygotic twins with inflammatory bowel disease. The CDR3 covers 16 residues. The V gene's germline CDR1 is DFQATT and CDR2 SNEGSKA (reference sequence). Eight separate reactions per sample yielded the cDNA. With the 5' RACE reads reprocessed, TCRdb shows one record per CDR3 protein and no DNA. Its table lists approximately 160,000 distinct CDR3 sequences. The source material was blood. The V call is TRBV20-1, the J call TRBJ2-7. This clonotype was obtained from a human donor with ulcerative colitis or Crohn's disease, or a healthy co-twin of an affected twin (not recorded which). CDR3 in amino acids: CSATDLDHPNIYEQYF.